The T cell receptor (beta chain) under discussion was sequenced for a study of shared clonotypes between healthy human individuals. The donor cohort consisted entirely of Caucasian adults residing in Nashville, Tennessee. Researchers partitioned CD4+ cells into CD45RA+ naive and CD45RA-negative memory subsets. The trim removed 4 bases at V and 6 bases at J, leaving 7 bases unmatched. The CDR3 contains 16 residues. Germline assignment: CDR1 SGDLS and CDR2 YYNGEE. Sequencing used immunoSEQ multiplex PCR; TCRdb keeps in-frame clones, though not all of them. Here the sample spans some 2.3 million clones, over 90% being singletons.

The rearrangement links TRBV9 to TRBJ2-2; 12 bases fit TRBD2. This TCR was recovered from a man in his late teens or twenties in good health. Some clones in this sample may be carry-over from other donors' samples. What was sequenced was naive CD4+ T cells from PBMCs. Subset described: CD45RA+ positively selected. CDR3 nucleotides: TGTGCCAGCAGCCGGGAGGGGACTAGCGGGTCCGGGGAGCTGTTTTTT. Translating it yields CASSREGTSGSGELFF.